Below are 15 T cell receptor beta chains sequenced from a single sample in a study of cytomegalovirus exposure and HLA in healthy donors. Sequencing was performed with immunoSEQ multiplex PCR; in TCRdb, only in-frame clones are kept and a portion is missing. The data show about 65,000 clones, around 95% seen once. The sequenced sample was PBMCs. All receptors come from a man between 18 and 35 years old in good health and CMV-seropositive.

V is TRBV4-3 and J is TRBJ2-7, with TRBD2 matching 10 bases. This CDR3 region has 14 residues. J lost 4 bases, V lost 1 base, and 1 base had no gene match. Germline CDR1 and CDR2: LGHNA and YSLEER. CDR3 DNA sequence: TGCGCCAGCAGCCAAGGGACTAGCGGATACGAGCAGTACTTC. Amino acid sequence: CASSQGTSGYEQYF.

This clone has a single count. The rearrangement joins TRBV5-4 to TRBJ2-3; D possibly corresponds to TRBD2 (6 bases). Per the germline V gene, CDR1 is SGHNT and CDR2 is YYREEE (reference sequence). This CDR3 has 17 amino acids. V was trimmed by 4 bases and J by 5 bases, leaving 23 bases between them. Here the CDR3 reads CASSPRFGGAEGDTQYF. In DNA form, the CDR3 reads TGTGCCAGCAGCCCGAGATTTGGCGGAGCGGAGGGAGATACGCAGTATTTT.

V is TRBV6-5 and J is TRBJ1-2; TRBD1 might be the D (6 bases). Germline V gene sequence: CDR1 MNHEY, CDR2 SVGAGI. The CDR3 length is 15 residues. V lost 0 bases, J lost 3 bases, and 11 bases lay in between. CDR3 in amino acids: CASSYSGGSYYGYTF. The CDR3 nucleotides read TGTGCCAGCAGTTACTCAGGGGGTAGCTACTATGGCTACACCTTC.

The CDR3 here is CASSPIPGQGDEQYF. The CDR3 DNA is TGCGCCAGCAGCCCTATCCCGGGACAGGGTGACGAGCAGTACTTC. The chain is built from TRBV4-1 and TRBJ2-7; 9 nucleotides line up with TRBD1. The CDR3 length is 15 residues. From germline, CDR1 is MGHRA and CDR2 YSYEKL. The V and J ends lost 4 bases and 5 bases, in that order; junction bases with no gene match: 9.

CDR3 nucleotides: TGCGCCAGCAGCCCTGGGACAGGACTTAACTATGGCTACACCTTC. This translates into CASSPGTGLNYGYTF. The chain recombines TRBV5-1 with TRBJ1-2, with 8 nucleotides matching TRBD1. V lost 4 bases, J lost 1 base, and 6 bases stayed unmatched. Germline loops: CDR1 SGHRS, CDR2 YFSETQ. This CDR3 is 15 amino acids long. Supplemented by reference TRBV5-1 and TRBJ1-2, the full variable domain reads KAGVTQTPRYLIKTRGQQVTLSCSPISGHRSVSWYQQTPGQGLQFLFEYFSETQRNKGNFPGRFSGRQFSNSRSEMNVSTLELGDSALYLCASSPGTGLNYGYTFGSGTRLTVV.

The V gene is TRBV7-9, the J gene TRBJ2-3; possibly TRBD2 for D (6 bases). V was trimmed by 6 bases and J by 2 bases, leaving 12 bases between them. Germline-derived CDR1 and CDR2 are SEHNR and FQNEAQ (reference sequence). CDR3 length: 14 residues. CDR3 in DNA: TGTGCCAGCAGGTGGGACTCTATCACAGATACGCAGTATTTT. Amino acid sequence: CASRWDSITDTQYF.

The chain combines TRBV9 with TRBJ2-2; D ambiguous. The CDR3 totals 14 residues. Germline V gives CDR1 SGDLS, CDR2 YYNGEE. With 0 bases removed from V and 4 bases from J, the gap between germline ends came to 7 bases. The CDR3 nucleotides read TGTGCCAGCAGCGTAGCAGGATCCACCGGGGAGCTGTTTTTT. It translates to CASSVAGSTGELFF.

The chain carries TRBV18 and TRBJ1-1, with TRBD1 matching over 9 bases. The germline CDR1 and CDR2 sequences are KGHSH and LQKENI. The ends lost 1 base at V and 2 bases at J; junction bases unmatched: 8. The CDR3 is 17 residues long. The CDR3, as DNA: TGTGCCAGCTCACCACGACGACCGGGACAGGGCAACACTGAAGCTTTCTTT. Translated: CASSPRRPGQGNTEAFF.

The chain couples TRBV7-9 to TRBJ2-5; 10 nucleotides line up with TRBD1. The CDR3 consists of 13 residues. V was pared by 4 bases and J by 5 bases, with 1 base of the junction left unmatched. CDR1 is SEHNR and CDR2 is FQNEAQ in the germline V gene (reference sequence). The CDR3 DNA reads TGTGCCAGCAGCTCGACAGGGGGCGAGACCCAGTACTTC. Its translation: CASSSTGGETQYF. Drawing the rest from reference TRBV7-9 and TRBJ2-5, the complete variable domain is DTGVSQNPRHKITKRGQNVTFRCDPISEHNRLYWYRQTLGQGPEFLTYFQNEAQLEKSRLLSDRFSAERPKGSFSTLEIQRTEQGDSAMYLCASSSTGGETQYFGPGTRLLVL.

This rearrangement joins TRBV7-9 to TRBJ1-2; no reliable D call. Germline V lookup: CDR1 SEHNR, CDR2 FQNEAQ (reference sequence). V lost 5 bases and J 2 bases, leaving 9 bases between the germline ends. CDR3 size: 13 residues. In DNA form, the CDR3 reads TGTGCCAGCAGCCCAGCGGTAAACTATGGCTACACCTTC. It encodes CASSPAVNYGYTF.

The rearrangement uses TRBV6-5 and TRBJ2-7; 7 bases match TRBD1. CDR1 and CDR2 from the germline V gene are MNHEY and SVGAGI. V trimming: 1 base; J trimming: 1 base; junction bases outside the gene matches: 4. This CDR3 is built from 15 residues. This CDR3 is CASSYYRGSSYEQYF. CDR3 DNA: TGTGCCAGCAGTTACTACAGGGGATCATCCTACGAGCAGTACTTC.

This rearrangement joins TRBV30 to TRBJ2-3; a possible D gene is TRBD2 (6 bases). The CDR3 runs to 15 residues. CDR1 GTSNPN and CDR2 SVGIG come from the germline V gene (reference sequence). Trimming shortened V by 2 bases and J by 0 bases, and 12 bases separated the two germline ends. The chain's CDR3 is CAWSSLARSTDTQYF. The CDR3 nucleotides are TGTGCCTGGAGTTCTCTAGCGCGCAGCACAGATACGCAGTATTTT.

The chain employs TRBV4-1 and TRBJ2-5, with 7 bases that match TRBD2. The CDR3 spans 15 residues. CDR1 and CDR2 (germline): MGHRA, YSYEKL. Trimming removed 2 bases from V and 2 bases from J; junction bases left unmatched: 5. CDR3 residues: CASSQSGAGQETQYF. For the CDR3, the DNA is TGCGCCAGCAGCCAATCGGGAGCGGGACAAGAGACCCAGTACTTC.

This clone occurred a few times. The J gene is TRBJ2-3, the V gene TRBV19; 10 bases align to TRBD2. V dropped 4 bases and J dropped 4; count of bases not matched to a gene: 5. This CDR3 spans 15 amino acids. Germline-derived CDR1 and CDR2 are LNHDA and SQIVND (reference sequence). DNA for the CDR3: TGTGCCAGTAGTACTAGCGGGAGTGGGGCAGATACGCAGTATTTT. Its protein product is CASSTSGSGADTQYF.

The chain has TRBV28 and TRBJ1-5, with 11 bases identical to TRBD1. Germline V gives CDR1 MDHEN, CDR2 SYDVKM. The V gene end was trimmed by 5 bases and the J gene end by 3 bases; junction bases not matched to a gene: 12. The CDR3 contains 18 residues. The CDR3 DNA is TGTGCCAGCAGTCGCCGGGACAGGGGGTTTAGGCCCAATCAGCCCCAGCATTTT. This gives the protein CASSRRDRGFRPNQPQHF.